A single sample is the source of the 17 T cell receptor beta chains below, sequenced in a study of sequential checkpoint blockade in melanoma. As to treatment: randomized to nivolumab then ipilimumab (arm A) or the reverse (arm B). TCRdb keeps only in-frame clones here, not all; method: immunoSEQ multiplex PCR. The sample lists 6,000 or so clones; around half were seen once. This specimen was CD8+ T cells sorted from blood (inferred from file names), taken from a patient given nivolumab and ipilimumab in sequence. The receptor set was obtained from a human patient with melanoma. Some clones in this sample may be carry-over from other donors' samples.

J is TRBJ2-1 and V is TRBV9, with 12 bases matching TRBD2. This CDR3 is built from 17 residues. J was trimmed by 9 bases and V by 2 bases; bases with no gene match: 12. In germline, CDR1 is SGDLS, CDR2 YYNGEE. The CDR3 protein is CASSVFRLAGVRGEQFF. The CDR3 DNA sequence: TGTGCCAGCAGCGTTTTTCGACTAGCGGGGGTCCGTGGTGAGCAGTTCTTC.

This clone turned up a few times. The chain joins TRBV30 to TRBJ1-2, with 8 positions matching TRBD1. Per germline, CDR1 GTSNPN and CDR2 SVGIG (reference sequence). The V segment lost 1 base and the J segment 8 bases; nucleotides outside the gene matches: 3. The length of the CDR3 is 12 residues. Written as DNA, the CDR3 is TGTGCCTGGAGTGAGACAGGGGTAGGCTACACCTTC. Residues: CAWSETGVGYTF.

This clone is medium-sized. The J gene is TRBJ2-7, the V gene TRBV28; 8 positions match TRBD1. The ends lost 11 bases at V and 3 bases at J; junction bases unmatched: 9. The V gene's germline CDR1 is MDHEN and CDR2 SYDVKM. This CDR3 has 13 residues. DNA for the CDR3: TGTGCCTCCGAACAGGGGGGAGACTACGAGCAGTACTTC. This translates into CASEQGGDYEQYF.

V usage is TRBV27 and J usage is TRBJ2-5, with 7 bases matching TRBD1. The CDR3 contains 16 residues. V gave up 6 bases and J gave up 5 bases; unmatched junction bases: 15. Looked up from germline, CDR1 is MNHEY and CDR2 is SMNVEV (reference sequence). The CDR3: CASSIRRQGVGETQYF. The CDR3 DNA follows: TGTGCCAGCAGCATAAGGCGACAGGGTGTGGGGGAGACCCAGTACTTC.

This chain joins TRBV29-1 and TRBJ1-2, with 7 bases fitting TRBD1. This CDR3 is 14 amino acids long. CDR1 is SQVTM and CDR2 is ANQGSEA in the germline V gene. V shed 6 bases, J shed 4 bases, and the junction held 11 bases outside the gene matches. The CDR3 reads CSVPRGRTGYGYTF. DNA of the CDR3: TGCAGCGTCCCGAGAGGTCGGACAGGCTATGGCTACACCTTC.

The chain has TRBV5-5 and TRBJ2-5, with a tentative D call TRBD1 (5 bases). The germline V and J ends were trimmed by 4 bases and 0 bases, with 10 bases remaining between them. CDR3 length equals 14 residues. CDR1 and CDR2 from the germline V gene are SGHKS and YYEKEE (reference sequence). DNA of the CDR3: TGTGCCAGCAGCAGAATGGACAACCAAGAGACCCAGTACTTC. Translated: CASSRMDNQETQYF. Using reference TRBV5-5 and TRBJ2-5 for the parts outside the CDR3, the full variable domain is DAGVTQSPTHLIKTRGQQVTLRCSPISGHKSVSWYQQVLGQGPQFIFQYYEKEERGRGNFPDRFSARQFPNYSSELNVNALLLGDSALYLCASSRMDNQETQYFGPGTRLLVL.

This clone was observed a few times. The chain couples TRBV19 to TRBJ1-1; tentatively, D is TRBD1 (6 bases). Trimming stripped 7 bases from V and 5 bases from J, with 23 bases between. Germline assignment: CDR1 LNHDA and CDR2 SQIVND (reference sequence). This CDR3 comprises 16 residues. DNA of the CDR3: TGTGCCAGTATCCCCCTTCGCGGGGGGGCTGAAACTGAAGCTTTCTTT. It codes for CASIPLRGGAETEAFF.

This CDR3 is CSLTSGDYNEQFF. Here the CDR3 DNA reads TGCAGCCTTACCTCCGGGGACTACAATGAGCAGTTCTTC. This chain joins TRBV29-1 and TRBJ2-1, with TRBD2 as a possible D gene (5 bases). The germline V and J ends were trimmed by 8 bases and 3 bases, with 14 bases remaining between them. The CDR3 runs to 13 residues. Germline CDR1 and CDR2: SQVTM and ANQGSEA.

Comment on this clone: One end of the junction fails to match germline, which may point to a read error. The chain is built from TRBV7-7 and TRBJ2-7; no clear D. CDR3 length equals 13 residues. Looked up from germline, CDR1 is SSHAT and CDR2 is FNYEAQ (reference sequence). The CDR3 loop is CASSLGEAFKQYF. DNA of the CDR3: TGTGCTAGCAGCCTAGGAGAAGCTTTCAAGCAGTACTTC.

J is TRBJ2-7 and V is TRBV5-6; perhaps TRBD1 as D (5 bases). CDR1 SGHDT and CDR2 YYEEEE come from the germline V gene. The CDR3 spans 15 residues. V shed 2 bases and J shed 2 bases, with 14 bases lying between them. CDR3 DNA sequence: TGTGCCAGCAGCTTCGACTCCAGGGATACCTACGAGCAGTACTTC. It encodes CASSFDSRDTYEQYF. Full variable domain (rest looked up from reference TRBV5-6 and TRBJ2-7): DAGVTQSPTHLIKTRGQQVTLRCSPKSGHDTVSWYQQALGQGPQFIFQYYEEEERQRGNFPDRFSGHQFPNYSSELNVNALLLGDSALYLCASSFDSRDTYEQYFGPGTRLTVT.

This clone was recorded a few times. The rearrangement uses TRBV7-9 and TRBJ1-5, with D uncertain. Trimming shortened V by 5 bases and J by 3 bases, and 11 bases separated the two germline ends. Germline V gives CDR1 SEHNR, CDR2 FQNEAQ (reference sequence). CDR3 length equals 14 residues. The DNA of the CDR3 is TGTGCCAGCAGCCCGGCACAGTTCAATCAGCCCCAGCATTTT. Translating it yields CASSPAQFNQPQHF.

CDR3 DNA sequence: TGTGCCAGCAGCGACGAACCGGGAAGCAGCTACGAGCAGTACTTC. Residues: CASSDEPGSSYEQYF. J is TRBJ2-7 and V is TRBV9; tentatively, D is TRBD2 (5 bases). CDR1 and CDR2 from the germline V gene are SGDLS and YYNGEE. The V gene lost 3 bases and the J gene lost 3 bases, with 16 bases spanning the gap. The CDR3 sequence is 15 residues long. Based on the CDR3 plus reference TRBV9 and TRBJ2-7, the full variable domain is DSGVTQTPKHLITATGQRVTLRCSPRSGDLSVYWYQQSLDQGLQFLIQYYNGEERAKGNILERFSAQQFPDLHSELNLSSLELGDSALYFCASSDEPGSSYEQYFGPGTRLTVT.

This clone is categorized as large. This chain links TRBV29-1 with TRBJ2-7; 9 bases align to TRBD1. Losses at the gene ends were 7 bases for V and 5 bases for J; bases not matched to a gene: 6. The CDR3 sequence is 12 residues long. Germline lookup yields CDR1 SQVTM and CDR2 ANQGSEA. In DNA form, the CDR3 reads TGCAGCGCTTGGACAGGGGACCACGAGCAGTACTTC. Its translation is CSAWTGDHEQYF.

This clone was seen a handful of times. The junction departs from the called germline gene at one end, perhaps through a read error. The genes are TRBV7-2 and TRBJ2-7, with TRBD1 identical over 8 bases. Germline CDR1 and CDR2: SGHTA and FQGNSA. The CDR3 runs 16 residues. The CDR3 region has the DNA TGTGCCAGAAGCTTGGTCCATCGACAGGGGTCCCACGAGCAGTACTTC. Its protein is CARSLVHRQGSHEQYF. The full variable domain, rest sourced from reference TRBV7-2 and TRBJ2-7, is GAGVSQSPSNKVTEKGKDVELRCDPISGHTALYWYRQSLGQGLEFLIYFQGNSAPDKSGLPSDRFSAERTGGSVSTLTIQRTQQEDSAVYLCARSLVHRQGSHEQYFGPGTRLTVT.

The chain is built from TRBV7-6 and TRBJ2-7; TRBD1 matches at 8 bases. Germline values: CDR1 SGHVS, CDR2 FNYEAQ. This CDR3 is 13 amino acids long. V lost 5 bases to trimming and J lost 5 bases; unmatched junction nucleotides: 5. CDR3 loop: CASSAGQDHEQYF. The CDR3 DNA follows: TGTGCCAGCAGCGCGGGACAGGATCACGAGCAGTACTTC.

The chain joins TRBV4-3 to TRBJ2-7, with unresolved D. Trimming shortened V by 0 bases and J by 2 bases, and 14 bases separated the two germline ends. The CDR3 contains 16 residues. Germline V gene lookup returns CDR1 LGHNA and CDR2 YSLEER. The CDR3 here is CASSQDFPELAYEQYF. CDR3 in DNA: TGCGCCAGCAGCCAAGATTTCCCTGAGCTTGCCTACGAGCAGTACTTC.

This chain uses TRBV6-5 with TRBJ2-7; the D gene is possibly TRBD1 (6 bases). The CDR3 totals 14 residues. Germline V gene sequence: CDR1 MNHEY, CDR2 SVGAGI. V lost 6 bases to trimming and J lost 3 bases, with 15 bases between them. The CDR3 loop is CASSPQGPHYEQYF. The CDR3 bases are TGTGCCAGCAGCCCACAGGGTCCCCACTACGAGCAGTACTTC.